The entry below describes one T cell receptor (beta chain). The PCR ran on 60 Vbeta and 13 Jbeta primers. The method was immunoSEQ multiplex PCR; TCRdb's version includes in-frame clones alone and lacks a portion of them. Here the sample spans fewer than 60,000 clones, roughly 50% being singletons. The V gene's germline CDR1 is SGHTA and CDR2 FQGNSA. Unmatched junction bases numbered 17, after V lost 7 bases and J lost 7 bases. The CDR3 has 16 amino acids. These data come from a study of cytomegalovirus exposure and HLA in healthy donors. This chain connects TRBV7-2 to TRBJ2-7; 9 positions match TRBD2. The sample taken for sequencing was PBMCs. The TCR originated in a human donor in good health. CDR3 region: CASKGGGGVRLGEQYF. The CDR3, as DNA: TGTGCCAGCAAGGGAGGCGGGGGGGTCCGATTGGGGGAGCAGTACTTC.